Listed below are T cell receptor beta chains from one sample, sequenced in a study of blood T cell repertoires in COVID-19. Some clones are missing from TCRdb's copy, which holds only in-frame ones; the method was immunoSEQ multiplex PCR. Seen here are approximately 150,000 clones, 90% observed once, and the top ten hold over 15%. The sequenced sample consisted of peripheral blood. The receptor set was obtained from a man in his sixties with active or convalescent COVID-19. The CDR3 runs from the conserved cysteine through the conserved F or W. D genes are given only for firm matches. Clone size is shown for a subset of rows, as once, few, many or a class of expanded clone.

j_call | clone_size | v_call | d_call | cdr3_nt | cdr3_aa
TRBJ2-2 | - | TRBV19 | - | TGTGCCAGTACAGGGCTCAAAACGAACACCGGGGAGCTGTTTTTT | CASTGLKTNTGELFF
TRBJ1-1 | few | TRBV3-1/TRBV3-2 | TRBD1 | TGTGCCAGCAGATCGGGTGCAACAGGGGGCACTGAAGCTTTCTTT | CASRSGATGGTEAFF
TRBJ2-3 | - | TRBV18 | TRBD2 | TGTGCCAGCTCACCAAGACTAGCGGGGGAAACCACAGATACGCAGTATTTT | CASSPRLAGETTDTQYF
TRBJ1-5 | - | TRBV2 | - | TGTGCCAGCAGCCCAGGACAGCTAAATCAGCCCCAGCATTTT | CASSPGQLNQPQHF
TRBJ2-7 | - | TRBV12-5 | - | TGTGCTAGTGGTTTAGCTAAGGACAGACCGTTCTCCTACGAGCAGTACTTC | CASGLAKDRPFSYEQYF
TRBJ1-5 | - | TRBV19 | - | TGTGCCAGTAGGCCTTTAGCAAATCAGCCCCAGCATTTT | CASRPLANQPQHF
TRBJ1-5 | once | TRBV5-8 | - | TGTGCCAGCAGCTTACGGGGAGGGCGGCAGCCCCAGCATTTT | CASSLRGGRQPQHF
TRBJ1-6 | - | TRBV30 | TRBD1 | TGTGCCTGGAGTTCAGGGACAGGGGTGTTCTCCTATAATTCACCCCTCCACTTT | CAWSSGTGVFSYNSPLHF
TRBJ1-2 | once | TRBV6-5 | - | TGTGCCAGCAGGGCGACAGTATGGGACTATGGCTACACCTTC | CASRATVWDYGYTF
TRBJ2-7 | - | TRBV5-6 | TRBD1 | TGTGCCAGCAGCTTTGAGGTCGGGACAGGGGACGCCTACGAGCAGTACTTC | CASSFEVGTGDAYEQYF
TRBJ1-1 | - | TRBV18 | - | TGTGCCAGCTCACGCTCCTACCAGCAGGGTTATACTGAAGCTTTCTTT | CASSRSYQQGYTEAFF
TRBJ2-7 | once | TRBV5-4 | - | TGTGCCAGCAGCTTGTTGGGAGGCCGACCCGACGAGCAGTACTTC | CASSLLGGRPDEQYF
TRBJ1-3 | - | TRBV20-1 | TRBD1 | TGCAGTGCTAGTTGGGACAGGGAGATGTTCTCTGGAAACACCATATATTTT | CSASWDREMFSGNTIYF
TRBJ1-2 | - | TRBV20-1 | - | TGCAGTGCGCGGGGTGCTGGCTACACCTTC | CSARGAGYTF
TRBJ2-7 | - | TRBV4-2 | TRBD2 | TGTGCCAGCAGCCAAGCTAGCGGGACCGTCTACGAGCAGTACTTC | CASSQASGTVYEQYF
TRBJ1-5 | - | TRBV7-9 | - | TGTGCCAGCAGCTTTCTGGAGCAGCCCCAGCATTTT | CASSFLEQPQHF
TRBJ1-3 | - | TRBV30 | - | TGTGCCTGGAGTGTAAGAGTTGCCATATATTTT | CAWSVRVAIYF
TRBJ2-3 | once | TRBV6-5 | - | TGTGCCAGCAGCGTCCCCCCAGGCCCAGATACGCAGTATTTT | CASSVPPGPDTQYF
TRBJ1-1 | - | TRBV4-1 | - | TGCGCCAGCAGCCAAGAAAACCGGGGGGCGCGCACTGAAGCTTTCTTT | CASSQENRGARTEAFF
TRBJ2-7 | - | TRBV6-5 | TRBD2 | TGTGCCAGCAGGCGGACTAGCGGGAGCTACGAGCAGTACTTC | CASRRTSGSYEQYF
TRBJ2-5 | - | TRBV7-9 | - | TGTGCCAGCAGCTTGGACACTAGCTCCCAAGAGACCCAGTACTTC | CASSLDTSSQETQYF
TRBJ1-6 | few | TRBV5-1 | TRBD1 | TGCGCCAGCAGCTTGGGAGGACAGGGGACGTATTCACCCCTCCACTTT | CASSLGGQGTYSPLHF
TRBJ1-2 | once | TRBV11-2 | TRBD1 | TGTGCCAGCAGCCGAGACAGGGGAGATGGCTACACCTTC | CASSRDRGDGYTF
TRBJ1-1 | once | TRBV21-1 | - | TGTGCCAGCAGCAAAGGAAAACAGCCCTCCAAGAACACTGAAGCTTTCTTT | CASSKGKQPSKNTEAFF
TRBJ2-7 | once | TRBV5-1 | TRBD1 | TGCGCCAGCAGTTTAGACAGGGGGCGCACCTACGAGCAGTACTTC | CASSLDRGRTYEQYF
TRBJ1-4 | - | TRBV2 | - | TGTGCCACTTCCGGGGTGAGCAAACTGTTTTTT | CATSGVSKLFF
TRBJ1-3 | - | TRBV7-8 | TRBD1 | TGTGCCAGCAGCTTAGCTTTCTGGGACAGATCTGGAAACACCATATATTTT | CASSLAFWDRSGNTIYF
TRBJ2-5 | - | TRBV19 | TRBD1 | TGTGCCAGTAGTCCGCGGACAGGAGCTCAAGAGACCCAGTACTTC | CASSPRTGAQETQYF
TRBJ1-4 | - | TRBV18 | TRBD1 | TGTGCCAGCTCACCAGGACAGGCCGCAACTAATGAAAAACTGTTTTTT | CASSPGQAATNEKLFF
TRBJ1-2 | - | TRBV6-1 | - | TGTGCCAGCAGTGAGGACAGCCCAGTCTATGGCTACACCTTC | CASSEDSPVYGYTF
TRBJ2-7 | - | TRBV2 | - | TGTGCCAGCAGTCCTCGGACAGCTACCTCCTACGAGCAGTACTTC | CASSPRTATSYEQYF
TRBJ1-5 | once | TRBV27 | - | TGTGCCAGCAGTTTATCGGCAGGGGGCAATCAGCCCCAGCATTTT | CASSLSAGGNQPQHF
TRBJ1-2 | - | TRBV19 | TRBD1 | TGTGCCAGTAGTATAGTCGGGACAGCTGGCTATGGCTACACCTTC | CASSIVGTAGYGYTF
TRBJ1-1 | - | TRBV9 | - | TGTGCCAGCAGCGTAGAGAGAGCCACTGAAGCTTTCTTT | CASSVERATEAFF
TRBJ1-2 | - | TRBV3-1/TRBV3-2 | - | TGTGCCAGCAGCCAAGGGCTAGGGGGGGAATATGGCTACACCTTC | CASSQGLGGEYGYTF
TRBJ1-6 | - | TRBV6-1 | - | TGTGCCAGCAGCGAACGCCCAGGGGCCTATAATTCACCCCTCCACTTT | CASSERPGAYNSPLHF
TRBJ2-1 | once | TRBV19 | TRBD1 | TGTGCCAGTAGTCCTCTGACAGGGGGCCCCTACAATGAGCAGTTCTTC | CASSPLTGGPYNEQFF
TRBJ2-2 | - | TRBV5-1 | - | TGCGCCAGCGGGAGTAGTACCGGGGAGCTGTTTTTT | CASGSSTGELFF
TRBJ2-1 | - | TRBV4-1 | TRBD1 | TGCGCCAGCAGCCAACCGGGACAGGGGGTGTCCTACAATGAGCAGTTCTTC | CASSQPGQGVSYNEQFF
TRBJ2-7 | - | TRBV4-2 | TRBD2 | TGTGCCAGCAGCCAAGGCCAAGGACTAGCTCGCGAGCAGTACTTC | CASSQGQGLAREQYF
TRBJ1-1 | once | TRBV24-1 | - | TGTGCCAGGTACAGGGAGATGAACACTGAAGCTTTCTTT | CARYREMNTEAFF
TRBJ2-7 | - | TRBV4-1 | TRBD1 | TGCGCCAGCAGCCAGGACGGGGCACAGGGGCGAGAGCAGTACTTC | CASSQDGAQGREQYF
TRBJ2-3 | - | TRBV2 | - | TGTGCCAGCAGTGCGCGGGCAGATACGCAGTATTTT | CASSARADTQYF
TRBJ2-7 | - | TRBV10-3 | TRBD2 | TGTGCCATCAGAAACGGACTAGCTCCTCTCTACGAGCAGTACTTC | CAIRNGLAPLYEQYF